Presented here are 8 T cell receptor beta chains from one specimen sequenced in a study of T cells in women clearing cervical HPV infection. The repertoire was sequenced with immunoSEQ multiplex PCR; TCRdb's copy has only in-frame clones and lacks some. The repertoire table contains roughly 42,000 clones. The sequenced material came from blood buffy coat. The receptors here all came from a woman aged 18 to 75 with a cervical HPV16 infection that either progressed to CIN3+ or cleared (not recorded which).

With regard to this clone: The CDR3 end falls 3 residues outside the read, so it is completed with the germline J gene. The chain is built from TRBV28 and TRBJ2-7; 10 bases map to TRBD1. The germline V gene has CDR1 MDHEN and CDR2 SYDVKM. V lost 4 bases to trimming and J lost 4 bases; unmatched junction nucleotides: 4. There are 14 residues in the CDR3. The CDR3 loop is CASSSWDRGYEQYF. The part of the CDR3 DNA that was read is TGTGCCAGCAGTTCTTGGGACAGGGGTTACGAG.

Comment on this clone: The read gets to within 3 residues of the CDR3 end, and the germline J gene fills in the rest. The chain recombines TRBV18 with TRBJ1-2, with D possibly matching TRBD1 (5 bases). The CDR3 covers 14 residues. Germline-derived CDR1 and CDR2 are KGHSH and LQKENI. CDR3 in amino acids: CASSPTPWGGDYTF. The CDR3 bases that were read are TGTGCCAGCTCACCCACACCGTGGGGCGGGGAC.

Details on this clone: The read halts 3 residues ahead of the CDR3 end, with the missing end drawn from the germline J gene. The chain carries TRBV11-2 and TRBJ2-5; possibly TRBD1 for D (6 bases). Deletions cut 5 bases from V and 5 bases from J, with 12 bases between. Germline values: CDR1 SGHAT, CDR2 FQNNGV. The length of the CDR3 is 13 residues. The DNA read from the CDR3 is TGTGCCAGCAGCCTACAGGGTCGGGAGACC. This gives the protein CASSLQGRET. Given in full, the CDR3 is CASSLQGRETQYF.

Details on this clone: The read terminates 3 residues ahead of where the CDR3 ends, so the germline J gene completes it. V gene TRBV20-1 combines with J gene TRBJ1-1, with no clear D. Germline CDR1 and CDR2: DFQATT and SNEGSKA (reference sequence). The V end was cut by 6 bases, the J end by 2 bases, with 19 bases between. The length of the CDR3 is 15 residues. The CDR3 region is CSALHTTSLNTEAFF. CDR3 bases read: TGCAGTGCCCTGCATACCACATCCTTAAACACTGAA.

Judged by frequency, this clone is medium-sized. Sequencing ends 3 residues short of the CDR3 end; the germline J gene provides the rest. This sequence joins TRBV5-1 and TRBJ1-4; 7 nucleotides match TRBD1. With V trimmed by 5 bases and J by 5 bases, 6 bases remained unmatched. The CDR3 is made up of 14 amino acids. The germline V gene has CDR1 SGHRS and CDR2 YFSETQ. CDR3 loop: CASSRTGPNEKLFF. CDR3 DNA (partial): TGCGCCAGCAGTAGGACAGGACCAAATGAAAAA.

About this clone itself: The CDR3 goes on 3 residues after the read ends, and that part is filled in from the germline J gene. This chain links TRBV7-3 with TRBJ2-7; a possible D gene is TRBD1 (6 bases). Germline-derived CDR1 and CDR2 are SGHTA and FQGTGA. Deletions cut 5 bases from V and 6 bases from J, with 14 bases between. There are 13 residues in the CDR3. The CDR3 region is CASSANTGTEQYF. The sequenced CDR3 bases are TGTGCCAGCAGCGCTAACACAGGGACCGAG.

Turning to this clone: The read halts 3 residues ahead of the CDR3 end, with the missing end drawn from the germline J gene. The gene calls are TRBV29-1 and TRBJ1-3; D gene unclear. Germline CDR1 and CDR2: SQVTM and ANQGSEA. The germline V and J ends were trimmed by 2 bases and 8 bases, with 7 bases remaining between them. CDR3 length equals 11 residues. CDR3 DNA (partial): TGCAGCGTTGAACCTGCGGACACC. As protein: CSVEPADT. From start to end, the CDR3 is CSVEPADTIYF.

Of note for this clone: With the read ending 3 residues before the CDR3 end, the germline J gene is used to fill in that end. The rearrangement uses TRBV5-1 and TRBJ2-2; D is unresolved. Germline CDR1 and CDR2: SGHRS and YFSETQ. Trimming left V 0 bases short and J 0 bases short, with 6 bases between. CDR3 size: 15 residues. CDR3 region: CASSLDSTNTGELFF. The covered CDR3 bases are TGCGCCAGCAGCTTGGACAGCACGAACACCGGGGAG.